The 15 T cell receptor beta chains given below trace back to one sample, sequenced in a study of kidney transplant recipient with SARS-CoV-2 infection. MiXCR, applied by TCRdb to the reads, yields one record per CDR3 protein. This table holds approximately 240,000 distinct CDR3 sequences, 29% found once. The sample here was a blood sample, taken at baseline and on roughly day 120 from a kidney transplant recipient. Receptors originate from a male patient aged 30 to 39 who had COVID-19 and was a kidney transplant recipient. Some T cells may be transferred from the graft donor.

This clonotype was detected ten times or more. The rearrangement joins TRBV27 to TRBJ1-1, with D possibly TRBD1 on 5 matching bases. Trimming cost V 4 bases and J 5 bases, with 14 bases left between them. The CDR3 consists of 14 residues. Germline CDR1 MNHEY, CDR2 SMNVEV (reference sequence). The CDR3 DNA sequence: TGTGCCAGCAGTTCGTCGGGGCGTCGGACTGAAGCTTTCTTT. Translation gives CASSSSGRRTEAFF.

The CDR3 DNA sequence: TGTGCCGGCAGCAAGGTTACAGAGCCCCAGACCCAGTACTTC. The encoded protein is CAGSKVTEPQTQYF. This sequence joins TRBV21-1 and TRBJ2-5; TRBD1 is taken as the D call from the table, unchecked against the DNA. TRBV21-1 is shown as a pseudogene. The CDR3 covers 14 residues.

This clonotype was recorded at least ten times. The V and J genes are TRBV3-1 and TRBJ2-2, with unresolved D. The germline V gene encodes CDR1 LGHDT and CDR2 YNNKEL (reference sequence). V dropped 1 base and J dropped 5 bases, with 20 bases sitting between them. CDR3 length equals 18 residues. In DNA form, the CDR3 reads TGTGCCAGCAGCCAAGCGAGTCCCATTTCAGGCTTGACCGGGGAGCTGTTTTTT. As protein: CASSQASPISGLTGELFF.

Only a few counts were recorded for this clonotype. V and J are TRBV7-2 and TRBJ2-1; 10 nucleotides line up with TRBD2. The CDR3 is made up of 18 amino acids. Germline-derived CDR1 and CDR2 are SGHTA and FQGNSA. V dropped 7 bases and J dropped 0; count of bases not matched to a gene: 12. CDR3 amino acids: CASKSSGSRFLSYNEQFF. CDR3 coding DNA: TGTGCCAGCAAATCTAGCGGGAGTCGATTCCTCTCCTACAATGAGCAGTTCTTC. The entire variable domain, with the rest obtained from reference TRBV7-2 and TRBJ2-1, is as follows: GAGVSQSPSNKVTEKGKDVELRCDPISGHTALYWYRQSLGQGLEFLIYFQGNSAPDKSGLPSDRFSAERTGGSVSTLTIQRTQQEDSAVYLCASKSSGSRFLSYNEQFFGPGTRLTVL.

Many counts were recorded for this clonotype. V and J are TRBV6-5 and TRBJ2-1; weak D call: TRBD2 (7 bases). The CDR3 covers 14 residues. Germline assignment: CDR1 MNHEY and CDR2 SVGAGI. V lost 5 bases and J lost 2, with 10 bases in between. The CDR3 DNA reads TGTGCCAGCAGTGCGGGGGCCGCCTACAATGAGCAGTTCTTC. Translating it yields CASSAGAAYNEQFF.

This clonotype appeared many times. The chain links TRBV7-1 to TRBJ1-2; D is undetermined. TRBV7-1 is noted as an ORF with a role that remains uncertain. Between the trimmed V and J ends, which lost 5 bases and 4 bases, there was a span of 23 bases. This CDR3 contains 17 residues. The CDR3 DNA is TGTGCCAGCAGCAGGAGTAATCACGAGGGAAAGACCTATGGCTACACCTTC. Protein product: CASSRSNHEGKTYGYTF.

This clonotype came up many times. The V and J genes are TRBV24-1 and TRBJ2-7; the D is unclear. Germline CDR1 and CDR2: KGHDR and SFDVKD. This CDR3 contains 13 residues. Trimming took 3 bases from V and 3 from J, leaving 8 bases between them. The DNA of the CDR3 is TGTGCCACCAGTGATCTGTCGTTCTACGAGCAGTACTTC. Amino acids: CATSDLSFYEQYF.

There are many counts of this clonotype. The CDR3 loop is CSATVRLFRKTYGYTF. CDR3 sequence (DNA): TGCAGTGCTACCGTACGGCTGTTTCGAAAGACCTATGGCTACACCTTC. The chain employs TRBV20-1 and TRBJ1-2; D unclear. Germline CDR1 and CDR2: DFQATT and SNEGSKA (reference sequence). The CDR3 is 16 residues long. V was clipped by 4 bases and J by 4 bases, with 22 bases between them.

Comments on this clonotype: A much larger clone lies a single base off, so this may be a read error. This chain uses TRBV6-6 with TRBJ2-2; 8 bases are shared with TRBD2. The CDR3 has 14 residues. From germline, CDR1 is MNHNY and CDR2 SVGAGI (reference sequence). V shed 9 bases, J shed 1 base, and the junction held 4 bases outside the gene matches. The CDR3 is CASIAGRNTGELFF. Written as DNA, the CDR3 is TGTGCCAGTATAGCGGGGCGGAACACCGGGGAGCTGTTTTTT.

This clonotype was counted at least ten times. CDR3 bases: TGTGCCAGCAGCGTAACGTGCAGAGACGGAAAGACCTATGGCTACACCTTC. This sequence encodes CASSVTCRDGKTYGYTF. The chain links TRBV7-2 to TRBJ1-2; D call uncertain. The CDR3 contains 17 residues. Germline V gene data show CDR1 as SGHTA and CDR2 as FQGNSA. V was trimmed by 5 bases and J by 4 bases, leaving 23 bases between them.

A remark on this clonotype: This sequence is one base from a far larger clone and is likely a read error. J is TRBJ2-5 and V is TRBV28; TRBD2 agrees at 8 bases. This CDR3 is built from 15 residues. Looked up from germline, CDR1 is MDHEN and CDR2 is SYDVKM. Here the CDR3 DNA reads TGTGCCAGCAGTACAAGCGGGAGTCGATCCTACGAGCAGCACTTC. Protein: CASSTSGSRSYEQHF.

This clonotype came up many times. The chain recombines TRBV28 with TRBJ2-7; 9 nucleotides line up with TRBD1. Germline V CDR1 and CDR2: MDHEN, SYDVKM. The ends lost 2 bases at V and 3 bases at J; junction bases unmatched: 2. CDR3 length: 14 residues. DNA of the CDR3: TGTGCCAGCAGTTTAAACAGGGGGCTCTACGAGCAGTACTTC. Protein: CASSLNRGLYEQYF.

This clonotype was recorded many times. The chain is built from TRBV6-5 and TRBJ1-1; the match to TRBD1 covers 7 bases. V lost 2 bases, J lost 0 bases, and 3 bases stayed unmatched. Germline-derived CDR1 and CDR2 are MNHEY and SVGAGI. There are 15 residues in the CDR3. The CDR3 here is CASSYGDSMNTEAFF. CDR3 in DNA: TGTGCCAGCAGTTACGGGGACAGCATGAACACTGAAGCTTTCTTT.

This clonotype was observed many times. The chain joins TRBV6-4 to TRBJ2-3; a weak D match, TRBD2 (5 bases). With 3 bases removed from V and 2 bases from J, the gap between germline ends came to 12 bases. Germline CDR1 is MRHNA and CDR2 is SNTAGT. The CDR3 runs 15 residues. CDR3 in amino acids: CASSDTSAPTDTQYF. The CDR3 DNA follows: TGTGCCAGCAGTGATACTAGTGCCCCCACAGATACGCAGTATTTT.

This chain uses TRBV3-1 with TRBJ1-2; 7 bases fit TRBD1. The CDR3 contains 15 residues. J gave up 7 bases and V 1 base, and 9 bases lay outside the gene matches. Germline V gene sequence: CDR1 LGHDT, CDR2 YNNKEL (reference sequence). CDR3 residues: CASSQGSEGAGGYTF. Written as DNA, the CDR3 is TGTGCCAGCAGCCAAGGATCGGAGGGGGCGGGTGGCTACACCTTC.